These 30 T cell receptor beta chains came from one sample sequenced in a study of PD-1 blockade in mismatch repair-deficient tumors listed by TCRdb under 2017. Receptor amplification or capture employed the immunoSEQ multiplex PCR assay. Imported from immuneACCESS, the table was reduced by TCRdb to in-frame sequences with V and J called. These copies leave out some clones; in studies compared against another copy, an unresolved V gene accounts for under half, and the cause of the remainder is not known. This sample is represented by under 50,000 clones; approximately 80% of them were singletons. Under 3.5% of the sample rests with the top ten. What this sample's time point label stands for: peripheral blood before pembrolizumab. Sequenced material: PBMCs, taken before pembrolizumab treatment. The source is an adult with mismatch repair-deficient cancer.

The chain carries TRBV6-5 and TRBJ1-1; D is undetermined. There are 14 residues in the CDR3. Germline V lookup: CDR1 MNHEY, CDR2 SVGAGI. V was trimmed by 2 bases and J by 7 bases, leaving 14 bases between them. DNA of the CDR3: TGTGCCAGCAGTTACGGCGATCAAAGGTTTGAAGCTTTCTTT. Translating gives CASSYGDQRFEAFF.

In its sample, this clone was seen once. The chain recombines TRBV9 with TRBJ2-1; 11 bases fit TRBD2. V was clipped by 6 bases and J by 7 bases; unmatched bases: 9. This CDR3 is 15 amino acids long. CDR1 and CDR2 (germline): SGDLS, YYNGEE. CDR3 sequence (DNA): TGTGCCAGCACCCTATCAGGGACTAGCGGAAATGAGCAGTTCTTC. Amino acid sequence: CASTLSGTSGNEQFF.

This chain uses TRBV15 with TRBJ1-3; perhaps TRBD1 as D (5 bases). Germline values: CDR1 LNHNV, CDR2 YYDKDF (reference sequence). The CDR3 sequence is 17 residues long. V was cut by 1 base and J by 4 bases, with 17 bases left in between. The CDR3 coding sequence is TGTGCCACCAGCAGAGTCTATGCGGCAGGGTCCGGAAACACCATATATTTT. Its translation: CATSRVYAAGSGNTIYF.

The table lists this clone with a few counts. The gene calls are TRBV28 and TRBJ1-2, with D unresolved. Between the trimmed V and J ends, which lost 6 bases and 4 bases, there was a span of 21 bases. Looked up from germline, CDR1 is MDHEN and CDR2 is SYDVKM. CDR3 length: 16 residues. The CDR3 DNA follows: TGTGCCAGCAGGGACGGTAACTTAGGTACGCCCTATGGCTACACCTTC. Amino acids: CASRDGNLGTPYGYTF.

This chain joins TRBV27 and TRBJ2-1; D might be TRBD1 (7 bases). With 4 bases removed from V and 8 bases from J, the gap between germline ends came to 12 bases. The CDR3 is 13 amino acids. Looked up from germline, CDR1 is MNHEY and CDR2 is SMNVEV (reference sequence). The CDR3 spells CASSWQGGHEQFF. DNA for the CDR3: TGTGCCAGCAGTTGGCAGGGGGGACATGAGCAGTTCTTC.

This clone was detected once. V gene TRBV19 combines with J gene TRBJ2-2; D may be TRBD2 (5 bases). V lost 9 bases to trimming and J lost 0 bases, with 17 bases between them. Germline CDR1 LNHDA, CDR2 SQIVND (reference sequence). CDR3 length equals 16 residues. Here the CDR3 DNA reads TGTGCCAGCGGCCCCCAGCGGATATCGAACACCGGGGAGCTGTTTTTT. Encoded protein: CASGPQRISNTGELFF.

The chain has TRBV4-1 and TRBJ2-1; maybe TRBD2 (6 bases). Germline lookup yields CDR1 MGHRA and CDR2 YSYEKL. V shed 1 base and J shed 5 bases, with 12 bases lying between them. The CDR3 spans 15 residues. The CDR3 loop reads CASSQVLADNNEQFF. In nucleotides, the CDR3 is TGCGCCAGCAGCCAAGTCTTAGCGGACAACAATGAGCAGTTCTTC.

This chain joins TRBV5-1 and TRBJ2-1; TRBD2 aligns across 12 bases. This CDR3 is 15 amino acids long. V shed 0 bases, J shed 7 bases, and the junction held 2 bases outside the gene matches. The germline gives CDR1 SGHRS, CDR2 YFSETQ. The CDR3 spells CASSLALAGGNEQFF. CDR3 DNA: TGCGCCAGCAGCTTGGCCCTAGCGGGAGGGAATGAGCAGTTCTTC. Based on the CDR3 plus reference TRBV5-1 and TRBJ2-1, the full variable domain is KAGVTQTPRYLIKTRGQQVTLSCSPISGHRSVSWYQQTPGQGLQFLFEYFSETQRNKGNFPGRFSGRQFSNSRSEMNVSTLELGDSALYLCASSLALAGGNEQFFGPGTRLTVL.

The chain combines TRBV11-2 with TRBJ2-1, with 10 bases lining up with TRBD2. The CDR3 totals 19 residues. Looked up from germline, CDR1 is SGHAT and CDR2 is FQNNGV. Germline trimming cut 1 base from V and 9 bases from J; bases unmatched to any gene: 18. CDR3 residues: CASSLVFRVASGSLGEQFF. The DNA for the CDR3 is TGTGCCAGCAGCTTAGTCTTTAGAGTGGCTAGCGGGAGTTTAGGTGAGCAGTTCTTC.

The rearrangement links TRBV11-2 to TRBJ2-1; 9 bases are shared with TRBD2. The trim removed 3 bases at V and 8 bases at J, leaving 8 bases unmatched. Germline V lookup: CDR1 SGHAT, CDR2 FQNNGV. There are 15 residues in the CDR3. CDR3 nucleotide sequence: TGTGCCAGCAGCTTCTGGGCGGGAGGGTTGGATGAGCAGTTCTTC. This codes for CASSFWAGGLDEQFF.

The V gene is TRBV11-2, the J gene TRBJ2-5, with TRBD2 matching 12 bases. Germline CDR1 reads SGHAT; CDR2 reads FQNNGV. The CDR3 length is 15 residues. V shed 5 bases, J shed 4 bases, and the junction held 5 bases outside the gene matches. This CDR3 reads CASSPRLAGAETQYF. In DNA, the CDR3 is TGTGCCAGCAGCCCTCGACTAGCGGGAGCAGAGACCCAGTACTTC.

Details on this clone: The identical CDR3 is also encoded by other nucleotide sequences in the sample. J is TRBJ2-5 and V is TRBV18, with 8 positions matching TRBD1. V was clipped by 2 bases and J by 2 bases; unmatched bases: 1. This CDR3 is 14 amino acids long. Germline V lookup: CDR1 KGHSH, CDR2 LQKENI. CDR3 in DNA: TGTGCCAGCTCACCAACAGGGGGTCAAGAGACCCAGTACTTC. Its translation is CASSPTGGQETQYF.

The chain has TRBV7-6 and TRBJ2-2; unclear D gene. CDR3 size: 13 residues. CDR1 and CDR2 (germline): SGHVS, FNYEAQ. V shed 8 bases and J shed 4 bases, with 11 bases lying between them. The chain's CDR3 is CASGWEGTGELFF. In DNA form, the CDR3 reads TGTGCCAGCGGCTGGGAAGGCACCGGGGAGCTGTTTTTT.

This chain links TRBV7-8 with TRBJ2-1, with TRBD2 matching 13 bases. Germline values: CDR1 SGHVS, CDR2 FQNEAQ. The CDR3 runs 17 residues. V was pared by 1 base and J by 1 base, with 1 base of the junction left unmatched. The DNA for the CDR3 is TGTGCCAGCAGCTTAGTGGGACTAGCGGGATCCTACAATGAGCAGTTCTTC. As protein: CASSLVGLAGSYNEQFF.

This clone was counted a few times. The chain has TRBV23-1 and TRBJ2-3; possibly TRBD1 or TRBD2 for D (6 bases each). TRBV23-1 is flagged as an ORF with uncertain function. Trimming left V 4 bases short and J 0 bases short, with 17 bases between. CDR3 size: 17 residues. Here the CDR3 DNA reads TGCGCCAGCAGTCCCAAGACAGGACTAACTAGCACAGATACGCAGTATTTT. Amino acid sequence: CASSPKTGLTSTDTQYF.

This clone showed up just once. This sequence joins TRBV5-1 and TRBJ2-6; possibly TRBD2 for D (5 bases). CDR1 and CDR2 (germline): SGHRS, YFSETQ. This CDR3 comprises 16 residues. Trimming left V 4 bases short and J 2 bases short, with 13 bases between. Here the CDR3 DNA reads TGCGCCAGCAGCCTTGAGGGAATGGCTGGGGCCAACGTCCTGACTTTC. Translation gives CASSLEGMAGANVLTF.

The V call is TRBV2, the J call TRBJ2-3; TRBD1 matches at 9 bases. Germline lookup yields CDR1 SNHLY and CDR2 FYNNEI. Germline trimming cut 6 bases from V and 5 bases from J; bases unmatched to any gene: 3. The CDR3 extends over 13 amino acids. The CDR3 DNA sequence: TGTGCCAGCAGGGGACAGGGTCAAGATACGCAGTATTTT. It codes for CASRGQGQDTQYF.

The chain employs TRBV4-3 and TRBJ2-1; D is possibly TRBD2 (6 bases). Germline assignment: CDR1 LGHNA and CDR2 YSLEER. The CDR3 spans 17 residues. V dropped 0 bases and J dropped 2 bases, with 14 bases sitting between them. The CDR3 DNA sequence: TGCGCCAGCAGCCAAGACCATGGAGGGGCACCCTACAATGAGCAGTTCTTC. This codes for CASSQDHGGAPYNEQFF.

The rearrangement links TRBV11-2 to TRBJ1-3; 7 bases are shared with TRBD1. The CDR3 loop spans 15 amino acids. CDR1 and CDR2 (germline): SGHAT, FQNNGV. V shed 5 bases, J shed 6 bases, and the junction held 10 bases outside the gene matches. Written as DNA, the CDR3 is TGTGCCAGCAGCCCCGCCCCCGGGACAGTAAACACCATATATTTT. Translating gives CASSPAPGTVNTIYF.

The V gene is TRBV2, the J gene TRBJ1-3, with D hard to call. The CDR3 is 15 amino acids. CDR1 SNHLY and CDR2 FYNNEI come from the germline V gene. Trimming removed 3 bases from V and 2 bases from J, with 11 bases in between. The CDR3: CASSESGGTGNTIYF. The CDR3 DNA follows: TGTGCCAGCAGTGAGTCGGGTGGGACTGGAAACACCATATATTTT.

The CDR3 coding sequence is TGTGCCAGCAGCTCCTTAGGGACAGCCGACAGCGGCGAGCAGTACTTC. The encoded protein is CASSSLGTADSGEQYF. This sequence joins TRBV5-6 and TRBJ2-7; the match to TRBD1 covers 7 bases. After removal of 3 bases from V and 6 bases from J, the junction contained 15 bases not matched to a gene. This CDR3 spans 16 amino acids. The V gene's germline CDR1 is SGHDT and CDR2 YYEEEE.

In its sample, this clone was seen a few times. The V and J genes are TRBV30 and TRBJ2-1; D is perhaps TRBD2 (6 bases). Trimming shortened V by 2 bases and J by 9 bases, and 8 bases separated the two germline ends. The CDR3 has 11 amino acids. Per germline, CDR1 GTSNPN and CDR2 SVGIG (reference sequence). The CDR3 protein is CAWSKAGEQFF. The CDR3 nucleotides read TGTGCCTGGAGTAAAGCGGGTGAGCAGTTCTTC.

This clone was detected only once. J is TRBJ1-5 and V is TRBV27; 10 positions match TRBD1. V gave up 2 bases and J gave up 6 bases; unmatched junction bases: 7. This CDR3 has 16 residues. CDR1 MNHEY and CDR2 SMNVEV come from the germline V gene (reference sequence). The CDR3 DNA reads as TGTGCCAGCAGTTTAAAGGCCGGGACAGGGGCTCAGCCCCAGCATTTT. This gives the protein CASSLKAGTGAQPQHF.

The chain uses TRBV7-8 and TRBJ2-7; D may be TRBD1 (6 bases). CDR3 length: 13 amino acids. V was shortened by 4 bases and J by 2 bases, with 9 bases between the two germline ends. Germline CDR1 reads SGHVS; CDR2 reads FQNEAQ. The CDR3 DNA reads TGTGCCAGCAGCTCTGACAGGCCCTACGAGCAGTACTTC. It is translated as CASSSDRPYEQYF.

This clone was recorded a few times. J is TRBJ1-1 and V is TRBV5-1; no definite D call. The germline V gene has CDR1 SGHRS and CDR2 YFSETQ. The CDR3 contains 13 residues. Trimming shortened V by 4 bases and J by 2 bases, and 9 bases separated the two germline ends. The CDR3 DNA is TGCGCCAGCAGCCACGACTATAACACTGAAGCTTTCTTT. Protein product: CASSHDYNTEAFF.

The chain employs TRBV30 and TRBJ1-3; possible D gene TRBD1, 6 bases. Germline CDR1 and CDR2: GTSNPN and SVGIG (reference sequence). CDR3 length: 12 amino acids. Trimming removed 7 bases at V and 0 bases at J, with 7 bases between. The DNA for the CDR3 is TGTGCCTTGGACAGCTCTGGAAACACCATATATTTT. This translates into CALDSSGNTIYF.

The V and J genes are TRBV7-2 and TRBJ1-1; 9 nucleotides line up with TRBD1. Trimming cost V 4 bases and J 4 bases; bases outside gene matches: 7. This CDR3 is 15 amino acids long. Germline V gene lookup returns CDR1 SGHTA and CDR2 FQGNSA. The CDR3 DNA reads TGTGCCAGCAGCTCCCGACAGGGGGGGTTCACTGAAGCTTTCTTT. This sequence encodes CASSSRQGGFTEAFF.

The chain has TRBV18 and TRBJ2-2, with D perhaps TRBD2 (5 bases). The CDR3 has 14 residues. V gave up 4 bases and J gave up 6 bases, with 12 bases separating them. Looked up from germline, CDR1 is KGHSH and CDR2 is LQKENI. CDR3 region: CASSQTAGAGELFF. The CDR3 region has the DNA TGTGCCAGCTCACAAACCGCCGGGGCCGGGGAGCTGTTTTTT.

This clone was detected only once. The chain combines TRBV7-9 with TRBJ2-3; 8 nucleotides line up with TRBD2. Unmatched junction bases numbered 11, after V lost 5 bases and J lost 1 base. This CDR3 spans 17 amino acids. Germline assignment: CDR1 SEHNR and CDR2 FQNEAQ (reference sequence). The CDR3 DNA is TGTGCCAGCAGCCCCGTTGGGGCGGGAGGCGGCACAGATACGCAGTATTTT. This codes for CASSPVGAGGGTDTQYF.

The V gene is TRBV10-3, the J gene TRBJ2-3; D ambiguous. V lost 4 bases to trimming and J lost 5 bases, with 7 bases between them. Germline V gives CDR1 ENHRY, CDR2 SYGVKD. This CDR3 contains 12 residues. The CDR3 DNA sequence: TGTGCCATCAGTGGAGAGGTAGATACGCAGTATTTT. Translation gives CAISGEVDTQYF.